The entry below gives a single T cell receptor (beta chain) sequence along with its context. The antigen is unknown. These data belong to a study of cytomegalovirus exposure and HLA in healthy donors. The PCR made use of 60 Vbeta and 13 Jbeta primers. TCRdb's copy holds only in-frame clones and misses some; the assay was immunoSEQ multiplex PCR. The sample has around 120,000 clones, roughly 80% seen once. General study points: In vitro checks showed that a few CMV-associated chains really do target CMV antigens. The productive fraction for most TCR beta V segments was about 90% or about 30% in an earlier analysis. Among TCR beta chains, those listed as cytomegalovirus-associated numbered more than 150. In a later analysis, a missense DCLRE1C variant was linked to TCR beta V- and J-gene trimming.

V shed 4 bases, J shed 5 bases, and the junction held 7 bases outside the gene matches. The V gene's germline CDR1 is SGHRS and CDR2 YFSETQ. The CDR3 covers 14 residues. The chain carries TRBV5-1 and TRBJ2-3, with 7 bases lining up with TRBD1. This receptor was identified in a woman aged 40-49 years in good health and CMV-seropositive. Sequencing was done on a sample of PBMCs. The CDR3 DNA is TGCGCCAGCAGCAACGACAGGGTTGTAGATACGCAGTATTTT. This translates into CASSNDRVVDTQYF.